This T cell receptor (beta chain) was found in a study of blood T cell repertoires in COVID-19. Study background: COVID-19 samples, acute and convalescent, were from the United States, Italy and Spain. Sources were T cells, B-cell-depleted T cells, or PBMCs; the material itself was cDNA or gDNA.

Per the original methods: How many nucleated cells were present was estimated from reference gene primer amplification. Some clones are missing from TCRdb's copy, which holds only in-frame ones; the method was immunoSEQ multiplex PCR. D and trimming come from the DNA, and the V and J calls and clone size come from that table. The sample lists under 300,000 clones, 83% occurring once. The length of the CDR3 is 15 residues. Trimming took 2 bases from V and 4 from J, leaving 9 bases between them. Germline lookup yields CDR1 SGHTA and CDR2 FQGTGA. The sequence was obtained from a woman between 45 and 60 years old who had recovered from COVID-19. The sample consisted of peripheral blood. This rearrangement joins TRBV7-3 to TRBJ2-6; TRBD1 is a possible D gene (5 bases). The CDR3 region has the DNA TGTGCCAGCAGCTTAGCAGGGAACGGGGCCAACGTCCTGACTTTC. Translation: CASSLAGNGANVLTF.